The source of this TCR beta chain is a study of tumor and adjacent non-tumor tissue in lung cancer. V was shortened by 7 bases and J by 5 bases, with 9 bases between the two germline ends. CDR3 length: 11 amino acids. CDR1 SQVTM and CDR2 ANQGSEA come from the germline V gene. Three rounds of nested PCR, following a modified ARM-PCR protocol, produced the TCRbeta library. TCRdb itself ran the multiplex PCR reads through MiXCR, one entry per CDR3 protein. The sample consists of 75,000 to 95,000 distinct CDR3 sequences, less than 80% of them appearing once. The template was RNA from unsorted bulk tissue. This clonotype qualifies as large.

Sequences were obtained from lung tumor tissue. The TCR originated in a man aged 55 to 70 with non-small cell lung cancer. The chain couples TRBV29-1 to TRBJ2-1; D perhaps matches TRBD2 (5 bases). The DNA for the CDR3 is TGCAGCGGGTGGACTGACAATGAGCAGTTCTTC. The encoded protein is CSGWTDNEQFF.